A single sample gave rise to the 22 T cell receptor beta chains below, sequenced in a study of CD4 T cells in relation to SARS-CoV-2 and coronaviruses. Before the COVID-19 pandemic, during about 2010-2018, CD4+ T cells were taken from unexposed donors. The cells were cultured for under 13 days before CD4+ T cells were isolated. Which antigens these TCRs recognize remains unknown. Libraries were prepared by immunoSEQ multiplex PCR; TCRdb keeps only in-frame clonotypes and omits some of them. This sample has approximately 15,000 clones, with under 80% found just once. The source material was CD4+ T cells from PBMCs, cultured in vitro. These receptors were collected from a human donor in good health.

The CDR3 region has the DNA TGTGCCAGCAGTGGACAGGGGGCCATGAATGAAGCTTTCTTT. It yields the protein CASSGQGAMNEAFF. This rearrangement joins TRBV2 to TRBJ1-1, with 10 nucleotides matching TRBD1. Germline V gives CDR1 SNHLY, CDR2 FYNNEI. The CDR3 sequence is 14 residues long. Unmatched junction bases numbered 6, after V lost 4 bases and J lost 7 bases.

The chain couples TRBV30 to TRBJ2-3, with 7 positions matching TRBD1. V shed 2 bases, J shed 0 bases, and the junction held 5 bases outside the gene matches. CDR1 is GTSNPN, CDR2 SVGIG, per germline (reference sequence). The CDR3 consists of 15 residues. CDR3 residues: CAWSNRGDSTDTQYF. In DNA, the CDR3 is TGTGCCTGGAGTAACAGGGGCGACAGCACAGATACGCAGTATTTT.

This chain's CDR3 is CASSHLGGQREQYF. CDR3 in DNA: TGTGCCAGCAGCCATTTAGGGGGACAGCGTGAGCAGTACTTC. This chain links TRBV13 with TRBJ2-7, with 7 bases matching TRBD1. The germline CDR1 and CDR2 sequences are PRHDT and FYEKMQ (reference sequence). V trimming: 5 bases; J trimming: 7 bases; junction bases outside the gene matches: 11. The CDR3 length is 14 residues.

V gene TRBV11-3 combines with J gene TRBJ2-2; 9 bases agree with TRBD2. CDR3 length: 16 residues. V lost 1 base and J lost 2; bases outside the gene matches: 2. Germline V gene data show CDR1 as SGHNT and CDR2 as YENEEA. CDR3 nucleotide sequence: TGTGCCAGCAGCTTAGCGACTAGCGGTAACACCGGGGAGCTGTTTTTT. It specifies CASSLATSGNTGELFF. The full variable domain, rest sourced from reference TRBV11-3 and TRBJ2-2, is EAGVVQSPRYKIIEKKQPVAFWCNPISGHNTLYWYLQNLGQGPELLIRYENEEAVDDSQLPKDRFSAERLKGVDSTLKIQPAELGDSAVYLCASSLATSGNTGELFFGEGSRLTVL.

The chain joins TRBV28 to TRBJ2-7; TRBD1 matches 7 bases. J was trimmed by 2 bases and V by 6 bases; bases with no gene match: 7. CDR1 and CDR2 from the germline V gene are MDHEN and SYDVKM. CDR3 length: 14 amino acids. DNA for the CDR3: TGTGCCAGCAGAAACAGGGGACCGACCTACGAGCAGTACTTC. As protein: CASRNRGPTYEQYF.

This rearrangement joins TRBV15 to TRBJ1-1; a possible D gene is TRBD1 (6 bases). This CDR3 contains 13 residues. V was shortened by 11 bases and J by 4 bases, with 17 bases between the two germline ends. Germline assignment: CDR1 LNHNV and CDR2 YYDKDF (reference sequence). The CDR3 spells CAVRGGLATEAFF. DNA for the CDR3: TGTGCCGTAAGGGGGGGGCTGGCCACTGAAGCTTTCTTT.

The chain is built from TRBV12-3 or TRBV12-4 and TRBJ1-2, with unresolved D. Trimming removed 3 bases at V and 8 bases at J, with 13 bases between. This CDR3 has 13 amino acids. CDR3 DNA: TGTGCCAGCAGTTTCGGGCCCCGCGGGGGCTACACCTTC. Translated: CASSFGPRGGYTF.

The J gene is TRBJ1-1, the V gene TRBV24-1; D gene ambiguous. The germline CDR1 and CDR2 sequences are KGHDR and SFDVKD. CDR3 length equals 12 residues. Trimming removed 3 bases at V and 5 bases at J, with 6 bases between. In DNA form, the CDR3 reads TGTGCCACCAGTGATACTAATACTGAAGCTTTCTTT. It encodes CATSDTNTEAFF.

The chain combines TRBV7-2 with TRBJ2-2, with TRBD2 as a possible D gene (6 bases). This CDR3 is 16 amino acids long. Germline lookup yields CDR1 SGHTA and CDR2 FQGNSA. The V and J ends lost 4 bases and 4 bases respectively, with 16 bases between them. The DNA of the CDR3 is TGTGCCAGCAGCTGGCTAGTAACTAGCTCCACCGGGGAGCTGTTTTTT. Encoded protein: CASSWLVTSSTGELFF.

This chain connects TRBV19 to TRBJ2-6; D unclear. The CDR3 has 17 residues. V lost 7 bases to trimming and J lost 0 bases, with 16 bases between them. Germline loops: CDR1 LNHDA, CDR2 SQIVND (reference sequence). The DNA of the CDR3 is TGTGCCAGTACCGGCACTCTGCCTAACTCTGGGGCCAACGTCCTGACTTTC. Amino acid sequence: CASTGTLPNSGANVLTF.

This clone was detected a few times. This chain links TRBV5-8 with TRBJ1-4; D unclear. The length of the CDR3 is 14 residues. Trimming took off 0 bases at V and 8 bases at J, with 11 bases between the two ends. Per the germline V gene, CDR1 is SGHTS and CDR2 is YDEGEE. CDR3 loop: CASSLEVFQEKLFF. CDR3 DNA sequence: TGTGCCAGCAGCTTGGAAGTTTTCCAGGAAAAACTGTTTTTT. The whole variable domain, filled in from reference TRBV5-8 and TRBJ1-4, reads EAGVTQSPTHLIKTRGQQATLRCSPISGHTSVYWYQQALGLGLQFLLWYDEGEERNRGNFPPRFSGRQFPNYSSELNVNALELEDSALYLCASSLEVFQEKLFFGSGTQLSVL.

The chain employs TRBV5-1 and TRBJ2-2; a possible D gene is TRBD1 (6 bases). The CDR3 runs 16 residues. Trimming took off 0 bases at V and 6 bases at J, with 15 bases between the two ends. The germline V gene has CDR1 SGHRS and CDR2 YFSETQ. CDR3 sequence (DNA): TGCGCCAGCAGCTTGGACCTGGCAGGGGTGGCCGGGGAGCTGTTTTTT. It yields the protein CASSLDLAGVAGELFF.

This chain links TRBV28 with TRBJ2-7; 7 bases line up with TRBD1. Germline values: CDR1 MDHEN, CDR2 SYDVKM. Trimming took 5 bases from V and 4 from J; bases not matched to a gene: 17. The CDR3 totals 17 residues. DNA for the CDR3: TGTGCCAGCAGTCATGACAGGGCCCGGACCCGCTTTTACGAGCAGTACTTC. As protein: CASSHDRARTRFYEQYF.

This chain uses TRBV6-5 with TRBJ1-2; D is unresolved. The ends were cut back, 9 bases at V and 4 bases at J, with 12 bases in the middle. The CDR3 sequence is 12 residues long. In germline, CDR1 is MNHEY, CDR2 SVGAGI. The CDR3 DNA sequence: TGTGCCAGTGGGGTTGAGAGCTATGGCTACACCTTC. Translation gives CASGVESYGYTF.

The chain carries TRBV24-1 and TRBJ1-2; D uncertain. V gave up 4 bases and J gave up 5 bases, with 10 bases separating them. From germline, CDR1 is KGHDR and CDR2 SFDVKD. The CDR3 contains 13 residues. CDR3 in DNA: TGTGCCACCAGTGACCGCAGGTCATATGGCTACACCTTC. Encoded protein: CATSDRRSYGYTF.

The chain couples TRBV7-9 to TRBJ1-2, with no clear D. The CDR3 contains 12 residues. The ends were cut back, 5 bases at V and 8 bases at J, with 12 bases in the middle. CDR1 is SEHNR, CDR2 FQNEAQ, per germline (reference sequence). In DNA, the CDR3 is TGTGCCAGCAGCCCCCGACCCAGCGGCTACACCTTC. It is translated as CASSPRPSGYTF.

This chain connects TRBV24-1 to TRBJ2-2; D is unresolved. The V end was cut by 5 bases, the J end by 3 bases, with 3 bases between. This CDR3 contains 12 residues. Germline assignment: CDR1 KGHDR and CDR2 SFDVKD. The CDR3 region is CATSADTGELFF. The CDR3 DNA follows: TGTGCCACCAGTGCTGACACCGGGGAGCTGTTTTTT.

This chain connects TRBV11-2 to TRBJ1-1; no clear D gene. The germline V and J ends were trimmed by 4 bases and 0 bases, with 15 bases remaining between them. Germline lookup yields CDR1 SGHAT and CDR2 FQNNGV. This CDR3 has 16 residues. CDR3 nucleotide sequence: TGTGCCAGCAGCTACATCGGCGGGAACGTGAACACTGAAGCTTTCTTT. It translates to CASSYIGGNVNTEAFF.

The chain joins TRBV7-6 to TRBJ2-5; 11 bases agree with TRBD2. J gave up 8 bases and V 1 base, and 6 bases lay outside the gene matches. The CDR3 is 15 amino acids. CDR1 SGHVS and CDR2 FNYEAQ come from the germline V gene. CDR3 nucleotides: TGTGCCAGCAGCTTAGGACTAGCGGGACAGGAAACCCAGTACTTC. Protein: CASSLGLAGQETQYF.

The chain has TRBV19 and TRBJ1-1; D remains ambiguous. The CDR3 is made up of 15 amino acids. Trimming cost V 1 base and J 4 bases, with 13 bases left between them. Germline V lookup: CDR1 LNHDA, CDR2 SQIVND (reference sequence). The CDR3 nucleotides read TGTGCCAGTAGTATAGTTTTCGGAAGTCCCACTGAAGCTTTCTTT. This encodes CASSIVFGSPTEAFF. Filled out from reference TRBV19 and TRBJ1-1, the complete variable domain reads DGGITQSPKYLFRKEGQNVTLSCEQNLNHDAMYWYRQDPGQGLRLIYYSQIVNDFQKGDIAEGYSVSREKKESFPLTVTSAQKNPTAFYLCASSIVFGSPTEAFFGQGTRLTVV.

This clone was seen a handful of times. The V gene is TRBV2, the J gene TRBJ1-4; D is ambiguous. Germline V gene sequence: CDR1 SNHLY, CDR2 FYNNEI. This CDR3 contains 15 residues. The V and J ends lost 4 bases and 8 bases respectively, with 17 bases between them. The CDR3 loop reads CASSGLAGLPEKLFF. The CDR3 coding sequence is TGTGCCAGCAGTGGTCTCGCGGGTTTACCGGAAAAACTGTTTTTT.

The CDR3 loop reads CASRGQGTVANEKLFF. The CDR3 coding sequence is TGCGCCAGCAGGGGACAGGGGACTGTGGCTAATGAAAAACTGTTTTTT. The V gene is TRBV4-1, the J gene TRBJ1-4; 10 nucleotides match TRBD1. V shed 6 bases, J shed 3 bases, and the junction held 7 bases outside the gene matches. This CDR3 has 16 residues. Germline V gene sequence: CDR1 MGHRA, CDR2 YSYEKL.